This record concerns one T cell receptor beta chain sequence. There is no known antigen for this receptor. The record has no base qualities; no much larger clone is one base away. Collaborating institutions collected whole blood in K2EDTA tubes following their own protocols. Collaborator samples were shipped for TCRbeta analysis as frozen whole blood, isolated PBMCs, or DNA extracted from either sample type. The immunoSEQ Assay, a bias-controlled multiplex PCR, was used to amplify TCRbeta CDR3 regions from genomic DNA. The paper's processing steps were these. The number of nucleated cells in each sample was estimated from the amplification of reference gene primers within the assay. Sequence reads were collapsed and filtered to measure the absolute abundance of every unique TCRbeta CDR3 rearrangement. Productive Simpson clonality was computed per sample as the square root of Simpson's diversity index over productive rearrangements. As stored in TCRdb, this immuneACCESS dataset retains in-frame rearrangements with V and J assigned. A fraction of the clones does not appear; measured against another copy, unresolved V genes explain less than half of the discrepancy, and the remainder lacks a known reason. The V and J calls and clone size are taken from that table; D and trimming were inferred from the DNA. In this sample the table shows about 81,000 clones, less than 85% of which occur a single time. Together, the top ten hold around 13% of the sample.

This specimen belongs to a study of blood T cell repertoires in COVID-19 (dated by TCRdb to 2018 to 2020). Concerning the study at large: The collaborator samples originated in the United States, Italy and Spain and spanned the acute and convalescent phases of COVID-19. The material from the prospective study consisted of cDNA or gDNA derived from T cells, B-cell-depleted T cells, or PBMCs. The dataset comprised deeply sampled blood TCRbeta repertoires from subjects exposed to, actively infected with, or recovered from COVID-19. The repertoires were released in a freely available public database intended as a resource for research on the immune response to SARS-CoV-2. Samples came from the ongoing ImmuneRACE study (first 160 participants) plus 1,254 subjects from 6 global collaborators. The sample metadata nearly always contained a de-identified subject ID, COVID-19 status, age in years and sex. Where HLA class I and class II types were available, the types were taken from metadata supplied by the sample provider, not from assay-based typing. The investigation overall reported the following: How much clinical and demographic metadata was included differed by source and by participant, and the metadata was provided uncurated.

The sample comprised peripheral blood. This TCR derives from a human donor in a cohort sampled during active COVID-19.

The CDR3 corresponds to CASSLAGGYTDTQYF. The nucleotides are TGTGCCAGCAGCTTAGCGGGGGGGTATACAGATACGCAGTATTTT. The chain is encoded by TRBV7-9 joined to TRBJ2-3; 7 bases in the middle match TRBD2. Here V drops 0 bases and J drops 3 bases, and the junction holds 3 bases not matched to any gene. The germline V gene (reference sequence) yields SEHNR for CDR1 and FQNEAQ for CDR2. The CDR3 measures 15 amino acids from cysteine to phenylalanine. Kept here is only the CDR3 DNA, which spans 45 bases and is read in frame from base 1.